The 27 T cell receptor beta chains below all came from one sample that was sequenced in a study of identical twins. TCRdb independently ran MiXCR on the 5' RACE reads; one entry per CDR3 protein. This sample has 420,000 or so distinct CDR3 sequences, with roughly 18% found just once. The sample was naive T cells sorted from blood. The receptors shown here come from a man aged 50-59 years in good health.

The rearrangement uses TRBV29-1 and TRBJ2-2, with D perhaps matching TRBD2 (6 bases). The CDR3 is 16 residues long. Germline CDR1 is SQVTM and CDR2 is ANQGSEA. Trimming stripped 7 bases from V and 5 bases from J, with 23 bases between. This CDR3 is CSAIPGLGGGTGELFF. The CDR3 bases are TGCAGCGCTATCCCTGGGCTTGGGGGAGGTACCGGGGAGCTGTTTTTT.

This clonotype was seen ten or more times. The gene calls are TRBV12-3 or TRBV12-4 and TRBJ2-5, with TRBD1 matching over 7 bases. The junction had 8 bases not matched to a gene; V was cut back by 5 bases and J by 5 bases. The CDR3 covers 14 residues. The CDR3 nucleotides are TGTGCCAGCAGTCTGACAGGGCTTCGGGAGACCCAGTACTTC. This encodes CASSLTGLRETQYF.

This clonotype was seen more than once but under ten times. This chain connects TRBV7-6 to TRBJ2-7; 10 bases map to TRBD1. Germline V lookup: CDR1 SGHVS, CDR2 FNYEAQ. There are 12 residues in the CDR3. CDR3 residues: CASGTGVNEQYF. In DNA form, the CDR3 reads TGTGCATCCGGGACAGGGGTTAACGAGCAGTACTTC.

The chain couples TRBV5-5 to TRBJ2-1; TRBD2 matches at 8 bases. The CDR3 has 17 residues. CDR1 SGHKS and CDR2 YYEKEE come from the germline V gene (reference sequence). V lost 0 bases, J lost 6 bases, and 11 bases stayed unmatched. CDR3 in DNA: TGTGCCAGCAGCTTGGGTTTTCAGCGGGAGCGTAGCAATGAGCAGTTCTTC. It codes for CASSLGFQRERSNEQFF. Supplemented by reference TRBV5-5 and TRBJ2-1, the full variable domain reads DAGVTQSPTHLIKTRGQQVTLRCSPISGHKSVSWYQQVLGQGPQFIFQYYEKEERGRGNFPDRFSARQFPNYSSELNVNALLLGDSALYLCASSLGFQRERSNEQFFGPGTRLTVL.

The chain recombines TRBV6-5 with TRBJ2-2; 9 bases match TRBD2. CDR3 size: 16 residues. The V gene's germline CDR1 is MNHEY and CDR2 SVGAGI. The ends lost 0 bases at V and 2 bases at J; junction bases unmatched: 1. The CDR3 region is CASSYSTSGNTGELFF. The CDR3 coding sequence is TGTGCCAGCAGTTACTCGACTAGCGGAAACACCGGGGAGCTGTTTTTT.

The V gene is TRBV24-1, the J gene TRBJ2-7; 11 positions match TRBD1. The germline V gene encodes CDR1 KGHDR and CDR2 SFDVKD. Trimming took 4 bases from V and 3 from J; bases not matched to a gene: 7. CDR3 length: 16 amino acids. CDR3 sequence reads: CATSEGTGGKDYEQYF. Here the CDR3 DNA reads TGTGCCACCAGTGAGGGGACAGGGGGTAAGGACTACGAGCAGTACTTC.

In its sample, this clonotype was seen a few times. The chain joins TRBV5-5 to TRBJ2-1; 10 nucleotides agree with TRBD2. J was trimmed by 8 bases and V by 5 bases; bases with no gene match: 13. CDR3 length: 16 residues. CDR1 is SGHKS and CDR2 is YYEKEE in the germline V gene (reference sequence). Here the CDR3 DNA reads TGTGCCAGCAGTCCTGGGGCGCCTAGCGGGAGACATGAGCAGTTCTTC. Translating it yields CASSPGAPSGRHEQFF.

The chain uses TRBV24-1 and TRBJ2-3, with 8 bases lining up with TRBD2. This CDR3 has 17 residues. From germline, CDR1 is KGHDR and CDR2 SFDVKD. Losses at the gene ends were 4 bases for V and 2 bases for J; bases not matched to a gene: 10. In DNA form, the CDR3 reads TGTGCCACCAGTGAGACTACCGTTAGCGGGGTCACAGATACGCAGTATTTT. Translated: CATSETTVSGVTDTQYF.

This clonotype was detected many times. The CDR3 DNA is TGCGCCAGCAGCTTCGGAAGCAGCACAGATACGCAGTATTTT. Translated, it gives CASSFGSSTDTQYF. This chain uses TRBV5-1 with TRBJ2-3; D is unresolved. The CDR3 is made up of 14 amino acids. Trimming removed 2 bases at V and 0 bases at J, with 7 bases between. Germline V lookup: CDR1 SGHRS, CDR2 YFSETQ.

The chain couples TRBV5-1 to TRBJ2-7; TRBD2 matches 9 bases. Losses at the gene ends were 6 bases for V and 0 bases for J; bases not matched to a gene: 1. Germline V lookup: CDR1 SGHRS, CDR2 YFSETQ. This CDR3 has 13 amino acids. The CDR3 region is CASTSGASYEQYF. The CDR3 nucleotides read TGCGCCAGCACTAGCGGGGCCTCCTACGAGCAGTACTTC.

This clonotype was counted only a few times. V and J are TRBV6-1 and TRBJ2-7; 16 nucleotides agree with TRBD2. In germline, CDR1 is MNHNS, CDR2 SASEGT. This CDR3 is 17 amino acids long. Trimming took 6 bases from V and 5 from J; bases not matched to a gene: 10. CDR3 sequence reads: CASRELPGLAGGNEQYF. The CDR3 nucleotides read TGTGCCAGCAGAGAGCTACCGGGACTAGCGGGAGGGAACGAGCAGTACTTC.

Only a few counts were recorded for this clonotype. The chain combines TRBV20-1 with TRBJ2-3; 10 nucleotides align to TRBD2. CDR1 and CDR2 from the germline V gene are DFQATT and SNEGSKA (reference sequence). V lost 5 bases to trimming and J lost 0 bases; unmatched junction nucleotides: 5. The CDR3 consists of 15 residues. The CDR3 DNA reads as TGCAGTGCTGGGAGCGGGGGGGGGAGCACAGATACGCAGTATTTT. It is translated as CSAGSGGGSTDTQYF.

V usage is TRBV29-1 and J usage is TRBJ2-7; TRBD2 matches at 7 bases. Germline values: CDR1 SQVTM, CDR2 ANQGSEA. The junction had 17 bases not matched to a gene; V was cut back by 6 bases and J by 3 bases. The CDR3 sequence is 16 residues long. The CDR3 sequence is CSVEDPTTSPYYEQYF. CDR3 coding DNA: TGCAGCGTGGAGGATCCGACGACTAGCCCGTACTACGAGCAGTACTTC.

Ten or more counts support this clonotype. The chain combines TRBV4-1 with TRBJ1-1; possibly TRBD1 for D (6 bases). The CDR3 sequence is 13 residues long. Germline loops: CDR1 MGHRA, CDR2 YSYEKL. V shed 2 bases and J shed 3 bases, with 7 bases lying between them. CDR3 residues: CASSQQGYTEAFF. The CDR3 nucleotides read TGCGCCAGCAGCCAACAGGGGTACACTGAAGCTTTCTTT.

This clonotype was seen many times. The chain employs TRBV3-1 and TRBJ1-2, with a tentative D call TRBD1 (5 bases). Looked up from germline, CDR1 is LGHDT and CDR2 is YNNKEL (reference sequence). The CDR3 has 16 residues. V was cut by 3 bases and J by 7 bases, with 21 bases left in between. This chain's CDR3 is CASSQQLWGVRAGYTF. The CDR3 region has the DNA TGTGCCAGCAGCCAGCAGTTGTGGGGCGTCCGGGCTGGCTACACCTTC.

The V gene is TRBV20-1, the J gene TRBJ2-7, with 9 bases lining up with TRBD2. CDR1 and CDR2 from the germline V gene are DFQATT and SNEGSKA (reference sequence). After removal of 0 bases from V and 3 bases from J, the junction contained 6 bases not matched to a gene. This CDR3 contains 15 residues. CDR3 loop: CSARDRGRALYEQYF. CDR3 coding DNA: TGCAGTGCTAGAGATCGCGGGAGGGCCCTCTACGAGCAGTACTTC.

This clonotype turned up a few times. The gene calls are TRBV29-1 and TRBJ2-3; tentative D call: TRBD2 (6 bases). The CDR3 extends over 14 amino acids. The V end lost 5 bases, the J end lost 0 bases, and 12 bases lay between the germline ends. Per germline, CDR1 SQVTM and CDR2 ANQGSEA. The CDR3 region is CSVLVSGSTDTQYF. DNA of the CDR3: TGCAGCGTTCTTGTGAGCGGGAGCACAGATACGCAGTATTTT.

This clonotype has just a few counts. The CDR3, as DNA: TGTGCCAGCAGTTTATTGGGCGGGAGCTATGAGCAGTTCTTC. It yields the protein CASSLLGGSYEQFF. The chain couples TRBV27 to TRBJ2-1; 7 bases are a match to TRBD2. Germline-derived CDR1 and CDR2 are MNHEY and SMNVEV (reference sequence). V trimming: 1 base; J trimming: 8 bases; junction bases outside the gene matches: 5. This CDR3 is built from 14 residues.

The V and J genes are TRBV30 and TRBJ2-1, with 11 bases fitting TRBD2. Per germline, CDR1 GTSNPN and CDR2 SVGIG (reference sequence). The CDR3 is 13 amino acids. With V trimmed by 8 bases and J by 5 bases, 5 bases remained unmatched. CDR3 sequence: CAALAGGNNEQFF. CDR3 nucleotides: TGTGCCGCTCTAGCGGGGGGAAACAATGAGCAGTTCTTC.

This clonotype was recorded many times. V usage is TRBV5-1 and J usage is TRBJ1-2; 8 bases are a match to TRBD1. In germline, CDR1 is SGHRS, CDR2 YFSETQ. This CDR3 is built from 17 residues. The junction had 15 bases not matched to a gene; V was cut back by 0 bases and J by 8 bases. CDR3 coding DNA: TGCGCCAGCAGCTTGGACATACCGGGACAGGAGATAGGAGGCTACACCTTC. Translated, it gives CASSLDIPGQEIGGYTF. The full variable domain, with the rest looked up from reference TRBV5-1 and TRBJ1-2, is KAGVTQTPRYLIKTRGQQVTLSCSPISGHRSVSWYQQTPGQGLQFLFEYFSETQRNKGNFPGRFSGRQFSNSRSEMNVSTLELGDSALYLCASSLDIPGQEIGGYTFGSGTRLTVV.

Ten or more counts support this clonotype. This rearrangement joins TRBV29-1 to TRBJ2-2; D is ambiguous. From germline, CDR1 is SQVTM and CDR2 ANQGSEA. The CDR3 totals 16 residues. The ends were cut back, 2 bases at V and 1 base at J, with 14 bases in the middle. CDR3 amino acids: CSVEKRDQGNTGELFF. CDR3 DNA: TGCAGCGTTGAAAAACGCGATCAAGGGAACACCGGGGAGCTGTTTTTT.

In its sample, this clonotype was seen a few times. The junction and the germline gene differ at one end; a read error may be behind it. V and J are TRBV3-1 and TRBJ1-2, with D possibly TRBD1 on 6 matching bases. There are 15 residues in the CDR3. Germline CDR1 LGHDT, CDR2 YNNKEL (reference sequence). CDR3: CASRQETGRAAGYTF. CDR3 DNA sequence: TGTGCCAGCAGGCAAGAAACAGGGAGGGCTGCTGGCTACACCTTC. The full variable domain, rest sourced from reference TRBV3-1 and TRBJ1-2, is DTAVSQTPKYLVTQMGNDKSIKCEQNLGHDTMYWYKQDSKKFLKIMFSYNNKELIINETVPNRFSPKSPDKAHLNLHINSLELGDSAVYFCASRQETGRAAGYTFGSGTRLTVV.

This chain uses TRBV5-1 with TRBJ1-2; D perhaps matches TRBD1 (5 bases). Trimming removed 1 base at V and 5 bases at J, with 15 bases between. The CDR3 extends over 15 amino acids. Germline V lookup: CDR1 SGHRS, CDR2 YFSETQ. As DNA, the CDR3 is TGCGCCAGCAGCTTGATGCCGGGGGAGAGATATGGCTACACCTTC. This sequence encodes CASSLMPGERYGYTF.

This clonotype was seen once. V gene TRBV4-3 combines with J gene TRBJ1-1; 7 bases are shared with TRBD1. The germline V gene has CDR1 LGHNA and CDR2 YSLEER. This CDR3 comprises 14 residues. Trimming cost V 4 bases and J 5 bases; bases outside gene matches: 7. The CDR3 here is CASSRQGGSTEAFF. In DNA, the CDR3 is TGCGCCAGCAGCCGACAGGGAGGGTCGACTGAAGCTTTCTTT.

The sample holds many counts of this clonotype. The chain joins TRBV6-2 or TRBV6-3 to TRBJ2-2, with TRBD2 as a possible D gene (6 bases). This CDR3 region has 16 residues. CDR1 is MNHEY, CDR2 SVGEGT, per germline. Trimming cost V 2 bases and J 6 bases, with 16 bases left between them. The CDR3 is CASSYRVVGGAGELFF. DNA for the CDR3: TGTGCCAGCAGTTACCGTGTGGTCGGCGGGGCCGGGGAGCTGTTTTTT.

The rearrangement links TRBV20-1 to TRBJ1-2; D gene ambiguous. V was trimmed by 7 bases and J by 6 bases, leaving 15 bases between them. CDR1 DFQATT and CDR2 SNEGSKA come from the germline V gene (reference sequence). The CDR3 covers 12 residues. Here the CDR3 reads CSVRPGLNGYTF. CDR3 sequence (DNA): TGCAGTGTCAGACCGGGCCTCAATGGCTACACCTTC.

This chain links TRBV10-1 with TRBJ2-1; 11 nucleotides agree with TRBD2. The J segment lost 9 bases and the V segment lost 2 bases, leaving 6 bases of the junction unmatched. The CDR3 sequence is 15 residues long. Germline lookup yields CDR1 WNHNN and CDR2 SYGVQD (reference sequence). The CDR3 is CASSEDSGGAFEQFF. The CDR3 DNA is TGCGCCAGCAGTGAGGATAGCGGGGGGGCGTTTGAGCAGTTCTTC.